This T cell receptor beta chain was observed in a study of CD8+CD57+ T cells in acquired aplastic anemia. CDR3 length: 16 amino acids. Trimming took 5 bases from V and 1 from J, leaving 18 bases between them. Germline values: CDR1 SEHNR, CDR2 FQNEAQ (reference sequence). This clonotype was found many times. Whoever was chosen for sequencing had shown CD8+CD57+ cell expansion by flow cytometry. It was genomic DNA that served as the template for profiling TCR beta VDJ and CDR3. TCRdb redid the calling of the reads with MiXCR, one entry per CDR3 protein. The profile covers about 180,000 distinct CDR3 sequences, with roughly 60% appearing a single time and roughly 42% taken by the ten largest.

Sequencing was performed on sorted CD4+, CD8+, or CD8+CD57+ T cells (not recorded which) from PBMCs. The receptor comes from a human donor with aplastic anemia. This chain connects TRBV7-9 to TRBJ2-7; TRBD1 might be the D (6 bases). The CDR3 DNA follows: TGTGCCAGCAGCGGAACTACAGGGTTAGTTTCCTACGAGCAGTACTTC. Translation: CASSGTTGLVSYEQYF.